This T cell receptor beta chain was found in a study of control samples from healthy donors and cancer patients. With 0 bases removed from V and 4 bases from J, the gap between germline ends came to 17 bases. The CDR3 consists of 16 residues. Germline V gene lookup returns CDR1 SGDLS and CDR2 YYNGEE. Measured with immunoSEQ multiplex PCR; TCRdb has only the in-frame clones, and not every one. The sample shows over 110,000 clones, roughly 92% of them seen only once. This chain connects TRBV9 to TRBJ2-7; perhaps TRBD2 as D (5 bases). This sequence originates from a young man in good health. The specimen was blood. CDR3 sequence reads: CASSVGGGFRIYEQYF. The CDR3 DNA reads TGTGCCAGCAGCGTAGGAGGCGGGTTTAGGATTTACGAGCAGTACTTC.